The 21 T cell receptor beta chains given below trace back to one sample, sequenced in a study of glioma-infiltrating T cells after dendritic cell vaccination. Profiling relied on immunoSEQ multiplex PCR, and the TCRdb table lists in-frame clones only, not all of them. The repertoire consists of under 70,000 clones, with around 86% occurring once and the leading ten covering under 10%. The sample in question was blood, obtained before dendritic cell vaccination. These receptors were taken from a human donor with glioblastoma.

The chain uses TRBV9 and TRBJ2-1; the match to TRBD2 covers 7 bases. V shed 0 bases and J 6 bases; nucleotides not matched to a gene: 6. Germline-derived CDR1 and CDR2 are SGDLS and YYNGEE. The CDR3 covers 15 residues. Here the CDR3 reads CASSVAGLGANEQFF. As DNA, the CDR3 is TGTGCCAGCAGCGTAGCCGGACTAGGGGCCAATGAGCAGTTCTTC.

Remarks on this clone: This sample also contains other DNA sequences that code for the same CDR3. The chain couples TRBV2 to TRBJ2-5, with D perhaps matching TRBD1 (5 bases). This CDR3 comprises 13 residues. Trimming shortened V by 11 bases and J by 4 bases, and 17 bases separated the two germline ends. Per germline, CDR1 SNHLY and CDR2 FYNNEI. CDR3 nucleotides: TGTGCCGGCCGACTGGGGCTCGGAGAGACCCAGTACTTC. Residues: CAGRLGLGETQYF.

The V call is TRBV25-1, the J call TRBJ2-3, with TRBD1 matching 7 bases. This CDR3 contains 15 residues. V shed 6 bases and J 1 base; nucleotides not matched to a gene: 7. Per germline, CDR1 MGHDK and CDR2 SYGVNS. CDR3 sequence (DNA): TGTGCCAGCAGACCACCCGGGACAGGCACAGATACGCAGTATTTT. It yields the protein CASRPPGTGTDTQYF.

The genes are TRBV7-2 and TRBJ2-7, with a tentative D call TRBD1 (6 bases). Germline CDR1 is SGHTA and CDR2 is FQGNSA. Trimming took off 5 bases at V and 0 bases at J, with 11 bases between the two ends. The length of the CDR3 is 14 residues. CDR3 residues: CASSEQGSSYEQYF. The CDR3 DNA follows: TGTGCCAGCAGCGAACAGGGTAGCTCCTACGAGCAGTACTTC.

V usage is TRBV5-6 and J usage is TRBJ1-5; 12 bases map to TRBD1. This CDR3 has 17 residues. CDR1 and CDR2 (germline): SGHDT, YYEEEE. Germline trimming cut 4 bases from V and 7 bases from J; bases unmatched to any gene: 12. The CDR3 DNA reads TGTGCCAGCAGCGAGGGATGGGACAGGGGGCGTGAGCAGCCCCAGCATTTT. Its protein product is CASSEGWDRGREQPQHF.

This clone was detected ten times or more. The chain carries TRBV28 and TRBJ1-3; D unclear. Germline CDR1 reads MDHEN; CDR2 reads SYDVKM. Trimming removed 4 bases from V and 0 bases from J, with 10 bases in between. This CDR3 contains 15 residues. The CDR3 is CASSSYSSSGNTIYF. The DNA for the CDR3 is TGTGCCAGCAGTTCCTATTCCTCCTCTGGAAACACCATATATTTT.

The rearrangement links TRBV7-8 to TRBJ1-5; D is ambiguous. CDR3 length: 13 residues. CDR1 and CDR2 (germline): SGHVS, FQNEAQ. V lost 3 bases and J 4 bases, leaving 7 bases between the germline ends. The CDR3 nucleotides are TGTGCCAGCAGCTTGAGGGAAAATCAGCCCCAGCATTTT. Translating it yields CASSLRENQPQHF.

The chain recombines TRBV5-6 with TRBJ2-2; 9 bases match TRBD2. This CDR3 comprises 15 residues. CDR1 is SGHDT and CDR2 is YYEEEE in the germline V gene. The J segment lost 5 bases and the V segment lost 0 bases, leaving 2 bases of the junction unmatched. This CDR3 reads CASSLVLAGTGELFF. In DNA form, the CDR3 reads TGTGCCAGCAGCTTGGTTCTAGCGGGGACCGGGGAGCTGTTTTTT.

In this sample, this clone turned up a few times. Other nucleotide sequences in the sample specify the same CDR3. The rearrangement uses TRBV27 and TRBJ1-6; D remains unclear. V was trimmed by 5 bases and J by 10 bases, leaving 12 bases between them. The CDR3 is 13 amino acids. The germline V gene encodes CDR1 MNHEY and CDR2 SMNVEV (reference sequence). This CDR3 reads CASSESRRSPLHF. The DNA of the CDR3 is TGTGCCAGCAGTGAGTCCCGGCGGTCACCCCTCCACTTT.

This rearrangement joins TRBV11-3 to TRBJ2-1; TRBD2 matches 9 bases. In germline, CDR1 is SGHNT, CDR2 YENEEA. This CDR3 comprises 16 residues. With 4 bases clipped from V and 2 bases from J, the junction kept 6 bases outside the gene matches. The CDR3 protein is CASSSHSGGPYNEQFF. In DNA form, the CDR3 reads TGTGCCAGCAGCTCTCATAGCGGGGGACCCTACAATGAGCAGTTCTTC. Full variable domain (missing parts from reference TRBV11-3 and TRBJ2-1): EAGVVQSPRYKIIEKKQPVAFWCNPISGHNTLYWYLQNLGQGPELLIRYENEEAVDDSQLPKDRFSAERLKGVDSTLKIQPAELGDSAVYLCASSSHSGGPYNEQFFGPGTRLTVL.

V is TRBV5-3 and J is TRBJ1-1; no firm D call. TRBV5-3 is an open reading frame whose function is uncertain. With 2 bases removed from V and 4 bases from J, the gap between germline ends came to 18 bases. CDR3 size: 16 residues. CDR3 nucleotide sequence: TGTGCCAGAAGCTTTGCGGGTGAAAAGGCTTCCACTGAAGCTTTCTTT. It encodes CARSFAGEKASTEAFF.

The CDR3 coding sequence is TGTGCCAGCAGAGCGATAGCGGGGCGGAAGTATTTT. This sequence encodes CASRAIAGRKYF. This chain uses TRBV28 with TRBJ2-3, with 8 bases that match TRBD2. The ends lost 6 bases at V and 13 bases at J; junction bases unmatched: 9. CDR3 length: 12 amino acids. Germline CDR1 MDHEN, CDR2 SYDVKM.

CDR3 protein: CASSLVGVAGSYNEQFF. The CDR3 nucleotides read TGTGCCAGCAGCTTAGTAGGCGTAGCGGGGTCCTACAATGAGCAGTTCTTC. The chain combines TRBV7-2 with TRBJ2-1, with 8 nucleotides matching TRBD2. V shed 1 base and J 1 base; nucleotides not matched to a gene: 6. Looked up from germline, CDR1 is SGHTA and CDR2 is FQGNSA. CDR3 length equals 17 residues.

V is TRBV19 and J is TRBJ2-2; the D gene is possibly TRBD2 (5 bases). The CDR3 runs to 14 residues. The V end was cut by 5 bases, the J end by 3 bases, with 10 bases between. CDR1 is LNHDA and CDR2 is SQIVND in the germline V gene (reference sequence). The CDR3 region is CASSSPSHTGELFF. The DNA of the CDR3 is TGTGCCAGTAGTTCCCCTAGCCACACCGGGGAGCTGTTTTTT.

J is TRBJ2-7 and V is TRBV13; 11 positions agree with TRBD1. This CDR3 contains 18 residues. Trimming took 5 bases from V and 2 from J; bases not matched to a gene: 14. Per the germline V gene, CDR1 is PRHDT and CDR2 is FYEKMQ (reference sequence). The CDR3 DNA follows: TGTGCCAGCAGCCTAAACCTACTCCGGACAGGGGGCACCTACGAGCAGTACTTC. It codes for CASSLNLLRTGGTYEQYF.

The V gene is TRBV18, the J gene TRBJ2-7, with 11 bases lining up with TRBD2. The CDR3 length is 15 residues. Germline CDR1 KGHSH, CDR2 LQKENI. The V gene end was trimmed by 3 bases and the J gene end by 0 bases; junction bases not matched to a gene: 1. The CDR3 spells CASSPTSGGSYEQYF. CDR3 nucleotide sequence: TGTGCCAGCTCACCCACTAGCGGGGGCTCCTACGAGCAGTACTTC. The full variable domain, in which reference TRBV18 and TRBJ2-7 provide the parts outside the CDR3, is NAGVMQNPRHLVRRRGQEARLRCSPMKGHSHVYWYRQLPEEGLKFMVYLQKENIIDESGMPKERFSAEFPKEGPSILRIQQVVRGDSAAYFCASSPTSGGSYEQYFGPGTRLTVT.

The chain carries TRBV5-1 and TRBJ2-5, with 8 bases identical to TRBD2. J lost 5 bases, V lost 3 bases, and 6 bases had no gene match. The CDR3 spans 14 residues. The V gene's germline CDR1 is SGHRS and CDR2 YFSETQ. CDR3 loop: CASSSSGTSETQYF. CDR3 DNA sequence: TGCGCCAGCAGCTCTTCCGGGACTAGTGAGACCCAGTACTTC.

This chain connects TRBV7-2 to TRBJ2-3; D may be TRBD2 (6 bases). CDR1 SGHTA and CDR2 FQGNSA come from the germline V gene. This CDR3 comprises 15 residues. The V end lost 4 bases, the J end lost 2 bases, and 13 bases lay between the germline ends. CDR3 region: CASSSTSRATDTQYF. The CDR3 bases are TGTGCCAGCAGCTCGACTAGTCGCGCCACAGATACGCAGTATTTT.

This clone has more than one count but fewer than ten. The chain is built from TRBV7-9 and TRBJ2-3; D might be TRBD1 (6 bases). The CDR3 has 13 residues. Germline CDR1 reads SEHNR; CDR2 reads FQNEAQ (reference sequence). The V and J ends lost 5 bases and 4 bases respectively, with 10 bases between them. This chain's CDR3 is CASSLTGPDTQYF. CDR3 nucleotides: TGTGCCAGCAGCCTAACAGGGCCAGATACGCAGTATTTT. Complete variable domain (other parts from reference TRBV7-9 and TRBJ2-3): DTGVSQNPRHKITKRGQNVTFRCDPISEHNRLYWYRQTLGQGPEFLTYFQNEAQLEKSRLLSDRFSAERPKGSFSTLEIQRTEQGDSAMYLCASSLTGPDTQYFGPGTRLTVL.

The V gene is TRBV19, the J gene TRBJ1-5; 8 bases fit TRBD1. The CDR3 has 16 residues. V lost 5 bases to trimming and J lost 6 bases; unmatched junction nucleotides: 12. The V gene's germline CDR1 is LNHDA and CDR2 SQIVND (reference sequence). The CDR3 reads CASSSWDRLSGQPQHF. CDR3 DNA: TGTGCCAGTAGTTCGTGGGACAGGTTGAGCGGTCAGCCCCAGCATTTT.

The chain couples TRBV30 to TRBJ2-7, with D perhaps TRBD2 (5 bases). The germline V and J ends were trimmed by 0 bases and 5 bases, with 14 bases remaining between them. The germline gives CDR1 GTSNPN, CDR2 SVGIG (reference sequence). There are 14 residues in the CDR3. Here the CDR3 reads CAWSVKRERDEQYF. In nucleotides, the CDR3 is TGTGCCTGGAGTGTAAAGAGGGAGAGGGACGAGCAGTACTTC.